The subject of this entry is one T cell receptor (beta chain). Antigen: not known. No ophthalmopathy progression within 18 months constituted stable Graves' hyperthyroidism. Template material for amplifying TCR beta CDR3 regions consisted of RNA transcripts. The TCR CDR3 was amplified in a first-round RT-PCR using the HTBI primer set. In TCRdb, the multiplex PCR reads were re-called with MiXCR into one record per CDR3 protein. Here the sample spans over 700,000 distinct CDR3 sequences, around 38% being singletons. The data originate from a study of T cells in Graves' hyperthyroidism and ophthalmopathy. Study-wide context: The authors collected peripheral blood at initial diagnosis, before any treatment.

General study results and limits: Most thyroid clonotypes expanded above 0.001 were also detected in blood.

Sequenced: blood. This TCR was recovered from a man in his late teens or twenties with Graves' hyperthyroidism.

The CDR3 loop is CATSRDLAGRQETQHF. CDR3 sequence (DNA): TGTGCCACCAGCAGAGATCTGGCGGGGAGGCAAGAGACCCAGCATTTT. The chain recombines TRBV15 with TRBJ1-5; no clear D. Germline CDR1 and CDR2: LNHNV and YYDKDF (reference sequence). The CDR3 consists of 16 residues. Trimming shortened V by 0 bases and J by 11 bases, and 20 bases separated the two germline ends.